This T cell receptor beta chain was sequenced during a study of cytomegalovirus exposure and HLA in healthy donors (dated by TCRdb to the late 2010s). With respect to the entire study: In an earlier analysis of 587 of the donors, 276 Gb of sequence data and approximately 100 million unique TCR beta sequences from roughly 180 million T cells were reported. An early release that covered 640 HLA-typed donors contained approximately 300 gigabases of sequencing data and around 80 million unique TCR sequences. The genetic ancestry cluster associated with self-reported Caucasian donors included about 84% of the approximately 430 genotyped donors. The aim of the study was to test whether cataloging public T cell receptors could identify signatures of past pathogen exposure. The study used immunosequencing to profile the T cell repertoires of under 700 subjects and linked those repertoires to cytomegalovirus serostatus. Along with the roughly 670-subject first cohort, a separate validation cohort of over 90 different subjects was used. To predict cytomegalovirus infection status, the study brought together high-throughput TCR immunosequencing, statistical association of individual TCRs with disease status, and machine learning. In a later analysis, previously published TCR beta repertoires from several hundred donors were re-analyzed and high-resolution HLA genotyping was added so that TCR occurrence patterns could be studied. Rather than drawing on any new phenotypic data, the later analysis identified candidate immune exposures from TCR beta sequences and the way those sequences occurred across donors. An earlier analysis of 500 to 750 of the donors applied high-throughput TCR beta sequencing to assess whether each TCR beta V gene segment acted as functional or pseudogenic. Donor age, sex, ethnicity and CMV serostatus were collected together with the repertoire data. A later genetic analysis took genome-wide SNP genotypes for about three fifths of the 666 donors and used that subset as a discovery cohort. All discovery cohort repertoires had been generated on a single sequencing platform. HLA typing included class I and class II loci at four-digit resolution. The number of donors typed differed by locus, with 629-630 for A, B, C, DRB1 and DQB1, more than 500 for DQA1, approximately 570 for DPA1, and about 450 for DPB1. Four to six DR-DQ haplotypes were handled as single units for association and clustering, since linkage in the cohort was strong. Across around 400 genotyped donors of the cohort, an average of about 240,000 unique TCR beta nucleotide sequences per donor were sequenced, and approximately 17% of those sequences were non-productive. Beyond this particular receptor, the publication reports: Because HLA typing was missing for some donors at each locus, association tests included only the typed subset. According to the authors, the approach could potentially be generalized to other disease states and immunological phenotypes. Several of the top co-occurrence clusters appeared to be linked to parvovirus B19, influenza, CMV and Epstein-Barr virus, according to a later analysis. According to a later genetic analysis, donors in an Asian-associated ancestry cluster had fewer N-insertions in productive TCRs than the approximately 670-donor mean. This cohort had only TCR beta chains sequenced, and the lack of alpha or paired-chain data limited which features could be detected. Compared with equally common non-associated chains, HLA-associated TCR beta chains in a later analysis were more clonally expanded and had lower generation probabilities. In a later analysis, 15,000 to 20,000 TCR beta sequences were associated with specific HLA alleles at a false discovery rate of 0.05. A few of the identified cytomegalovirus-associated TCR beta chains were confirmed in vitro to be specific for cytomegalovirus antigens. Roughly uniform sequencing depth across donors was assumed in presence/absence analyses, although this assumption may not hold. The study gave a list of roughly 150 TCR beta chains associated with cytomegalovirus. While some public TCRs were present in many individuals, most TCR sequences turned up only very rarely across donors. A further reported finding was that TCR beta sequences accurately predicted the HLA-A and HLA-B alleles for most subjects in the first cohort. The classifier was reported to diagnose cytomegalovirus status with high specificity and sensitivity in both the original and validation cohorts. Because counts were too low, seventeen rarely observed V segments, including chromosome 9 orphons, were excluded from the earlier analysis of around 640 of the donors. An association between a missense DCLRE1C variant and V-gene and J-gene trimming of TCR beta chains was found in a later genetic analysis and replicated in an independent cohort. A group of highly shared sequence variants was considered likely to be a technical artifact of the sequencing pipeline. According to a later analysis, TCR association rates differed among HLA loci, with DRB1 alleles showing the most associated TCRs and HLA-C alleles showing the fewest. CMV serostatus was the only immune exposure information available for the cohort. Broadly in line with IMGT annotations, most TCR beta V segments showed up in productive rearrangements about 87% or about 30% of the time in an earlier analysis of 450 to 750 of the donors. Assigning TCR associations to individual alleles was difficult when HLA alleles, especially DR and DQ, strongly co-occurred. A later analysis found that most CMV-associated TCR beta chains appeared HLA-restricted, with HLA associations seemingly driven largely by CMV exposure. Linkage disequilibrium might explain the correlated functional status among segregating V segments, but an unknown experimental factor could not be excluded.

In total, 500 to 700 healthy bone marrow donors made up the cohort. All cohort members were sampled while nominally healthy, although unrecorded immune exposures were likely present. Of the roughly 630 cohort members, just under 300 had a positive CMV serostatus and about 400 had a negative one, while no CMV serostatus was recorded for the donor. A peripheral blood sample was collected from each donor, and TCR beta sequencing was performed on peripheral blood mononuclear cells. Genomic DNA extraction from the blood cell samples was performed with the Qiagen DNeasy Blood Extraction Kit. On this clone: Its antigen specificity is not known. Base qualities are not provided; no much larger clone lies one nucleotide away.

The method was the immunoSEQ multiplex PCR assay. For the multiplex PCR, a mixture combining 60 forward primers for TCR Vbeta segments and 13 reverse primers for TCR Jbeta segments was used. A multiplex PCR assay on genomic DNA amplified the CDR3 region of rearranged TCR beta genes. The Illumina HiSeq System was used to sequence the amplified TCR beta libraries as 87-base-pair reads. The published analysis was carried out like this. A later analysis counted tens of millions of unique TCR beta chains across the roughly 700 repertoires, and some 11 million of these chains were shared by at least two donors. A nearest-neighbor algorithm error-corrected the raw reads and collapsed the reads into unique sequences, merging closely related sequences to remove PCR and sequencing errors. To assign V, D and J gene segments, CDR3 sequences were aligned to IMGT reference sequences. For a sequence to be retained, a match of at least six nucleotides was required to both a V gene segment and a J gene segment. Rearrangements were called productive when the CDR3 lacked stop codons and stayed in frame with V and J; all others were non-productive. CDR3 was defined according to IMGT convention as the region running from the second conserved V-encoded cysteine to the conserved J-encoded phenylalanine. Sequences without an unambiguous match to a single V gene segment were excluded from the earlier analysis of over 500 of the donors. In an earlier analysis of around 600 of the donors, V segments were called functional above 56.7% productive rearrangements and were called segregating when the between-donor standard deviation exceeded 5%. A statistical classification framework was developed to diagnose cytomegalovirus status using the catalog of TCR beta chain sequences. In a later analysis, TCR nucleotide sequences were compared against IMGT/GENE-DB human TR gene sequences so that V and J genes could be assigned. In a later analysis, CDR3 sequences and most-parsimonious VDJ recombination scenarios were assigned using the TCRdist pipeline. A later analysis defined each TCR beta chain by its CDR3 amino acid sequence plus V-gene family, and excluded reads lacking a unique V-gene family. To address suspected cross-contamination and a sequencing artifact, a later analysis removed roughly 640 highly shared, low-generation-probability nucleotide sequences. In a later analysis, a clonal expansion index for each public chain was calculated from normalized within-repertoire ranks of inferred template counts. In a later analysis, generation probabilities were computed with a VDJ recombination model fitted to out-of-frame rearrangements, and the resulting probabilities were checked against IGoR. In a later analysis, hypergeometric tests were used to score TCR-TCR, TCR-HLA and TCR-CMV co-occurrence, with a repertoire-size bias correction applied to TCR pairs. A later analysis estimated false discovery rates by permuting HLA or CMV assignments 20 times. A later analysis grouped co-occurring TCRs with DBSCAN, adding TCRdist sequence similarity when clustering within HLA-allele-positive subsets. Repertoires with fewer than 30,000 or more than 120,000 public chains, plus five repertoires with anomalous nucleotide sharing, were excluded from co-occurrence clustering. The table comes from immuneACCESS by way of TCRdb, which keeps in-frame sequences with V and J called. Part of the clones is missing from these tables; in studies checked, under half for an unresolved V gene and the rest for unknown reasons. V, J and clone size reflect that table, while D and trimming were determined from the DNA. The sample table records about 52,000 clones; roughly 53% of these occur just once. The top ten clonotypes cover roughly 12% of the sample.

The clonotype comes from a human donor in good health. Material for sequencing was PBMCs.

This receptor has the CDR3 CASSFSSGQAYEQYF. The DNA sequence follows: TGTGCCAGCAGCTTTAGCTCGGGACAGGCCTACGAGCAGTACTTC. The rearrangement joined TRBV7-9 to TRBJ2-7, with TRBD1 matching 8 junction bases. CDR1 and CDR2 are read off the germline V gene (reference sequence) as SEHNR and FQNEAQ. From its cysteine to its phenylalanine, the CDR3 spans 15 amino acids. CDR3 DNA only is kept here, 45 bases in frame from base 1. Trimming leaves V shorter by 3 bases and J shorter by 2 bases, with the junction holding 6 bases beyond the gene matches.